This entry concerns a single T cell receptor beta chain. The record originates from a study of blood T cell repertoires in COVID-19. Across the whole study: The samples span acute and convalescent COVID-19 from the United States, Italy and Spain. In each case, the material was cDNA or gDNA derived from T cells, B-cell-depleted T cells, or PBMCs.

Original processing methods: Estimation of nucleated cell counts relied on the amplification of reference gene primers. Sequenced by immunoSEQ multiplex PCR; TCRdb stores in-frame clones only, minus some. V and J calls and clone size come straight from that table; D and trimming were deduced from the DNA. The sample yields about 170,000 clones, about 93% seen once. Material for sequencing was peripheral blood. This clonotype originated in a woman between 45 and 65 years old with acute or convalescent COVID-19.

In DNA, the CDR3 is TGTGCCAGTAGTTCGAGGGACACTTACTACGAGCAGTACTTC. Its protein product is CASSSRDTYYEQYF. The chain uses TRBV19 and TRBJ2-7; D is possibly TRBD1 (6 bases). Germline lookup yields CDR1 LNHDA and CDR2 SQIVND (reference sequence). V lost 5 bases and J lost 3, with 14 bases in between. There are 14 residues in the CDR3.